A single sample is the source of the 16 T cell receptor beta chains below, sequenced in a study of blood T cell repertoires in COVID-19. Clones were sequenced by immunoSEQ multiplex PCR, and TCRdb holds only the in-frame ones, with some missing. The data hold around 200,000 clones, with approximately 86% observed a single time. The sample consisted of PBMCs or T cells enriched from blood (not recorded which). These receptors were taken from a woman aged 30 to 39 who had been exposed to COVID-19.

In its sample, this clone was seen once. The chain is built from TRBV2 and TRBJ2-7, with D possibly matching TRBD1 (5 bases). The V end was cut by 4 bases, the J end by 6 bases, with 16 bases between. CDR1 SNHLY and CDR2 FYNNEI come from the germline V gene. The CDR3 is 14 amino acids. CDR3 region: CASSATLIRAEQYF. As DNA, the CDR3 is TGTGCCAGCAGTGCCACACTCATCAGGGCCGAGCAGTACTTC.

This chain links TRBV20-1 with TRBJ1-5, with a weak D call TRBD1 (5 bases). Germline V gene data show CDR1 as DFQATT and CDR2 as SNEGSKA (reference sequence). The CDR3 runs 13 residues. The V and J ends lost 3 bases and 7 bases respectively, with 13 bases between them. The CDR3 loop is CSASAREDQPQHF. CDR3 nucleotide sequence: TGCAGTGCTAGTGCCAGGGAGGACCAGCCCCAGCATTTT.

This rearrangement joins TRBV5-1 to TRBJ1-2; a weak D match, TRBD1 (5 bases). CDR3 length: 17 amino acids. Trimming cost V 4 bases and J 5 bases, with 24 bases left between them. CDR1 and CDR2 (germline): SGHRS, YFSETQ. This CDR3 reads CASSPNKLTGGEYGYTF. The DNA of the CDR3 is TGCGCCAGCAGCCCAAATAAACTCACCGGGGGAGAGTATGGCTACACCTTC.

V and J are TRBV24-1 and TRBJ1-1, with TRBD1 matching over 7 bases. This CDR3 has 15 residues. The germline V gene has CDR1 KGHDR and CDR2 SFDVKD. Trimming removed 4 bases from V and 5 bases from J; junction bases left unmatched: 9. CDR3: CATSDARQGWTEAFF. The DNA for the CDR3 is TGTGCCACCAGTGACGCTCGACAGGGATGGACTGAAGCTTTCTTT.

This chain joins TRBV5-4 and TRBJ2-1; D uncertain. The CDR3 is 12 amino acids. The V gene lost 4 bases and the J gene lost 4 bases, with 6 bases spanning the gap. CDR1 and CDR2 (germline): SGHNT, YYREEE (reference sequence). DNA for the CDR3: TGTGCCAGCAGCCCAGATTACAATGAGCAGTTCTTC. This encodes CASSPDYNEQFF.

The gene calls are TRBV29-1 and TRBJ2-7; perhaps TRBD1 as D (6 bases). The V end was cut by 5 bases, the J end by 4 bases, with 12 bases between. CDR3 length equals 12 residues. Germline lookup yields CDR1 SQVTM and CDR2 ANQGSEA. The CDR3 nucleotides read TGCAGCGTTTCGGACAGCCCTTACGAGCAGTACTTC. It translates to CSVSDSPYEQYF.

The chain couples TRBV6-2 or TRBV6-3 to TRBJ2-7, with D possibly matching TRBD1 (5 bases). The CDR3 runs 15 residues. Germline lookup yields CDR1 MNHEY and CDR2 SVGEGT. V was pared by 2 bases and J by 4 bases, with 15 bases between. The CDR3 here is CASSYPSPRDYEQYF. The CDR3 nucleotides read TGTGCCAGCAGTTACCCGAGCCCCAGGGATTACGAGCAGTACTTC.

V gene TRBV28 combines with J gene TRBJ1-2; D is unclear. Between the trimmed V and J ends, which lost 2 bases and 4 bases, there was a span of 8 bases. Per germline, CDR1 MDHEN and CDR2 SYDVKM. The CDR3 totals 13 residues. CDR3: CASSLGSAYGYTF. The DNA for the CDR3 is TGTGCCAGCAGTTTAGGCAGTGCCTATGGCTACACCTTC.

This chain connects TRBV29-1 to TRBJ1-2, with 8 bases fitting TRBD1. The CDR3 sequence is 12 residues long. Trimming took 6 bases from V and 6 from J; bases not matched to a gene: 6. Germline values: CDR1 SQVTM, CDR2 ANQGSEA. For the CDR3, the DNA is TGCAGCGTCGACAGGGGAGAACATGGCTACACCTTC. Residues: CSVDRGEHGYTF.

The CDR3 here is CAISGQGGTEAFF. The CDR3 nucleotides read TGTGCCATCAGCGGACAGGGAGGCACTGAAGCTTTCTTT. V is TRBV10-3 and J is TRBJ1-1; 8 bases map to TRBD1. V lost 6 bases, J lost 4 bases, and 4 bases stayed unmatched. The CDR3 is made up of 13 amino acids. Germline V CDR1 and CDR2: ENHRY, SYGVKD.

This chain uses TRBV9 with TRBJ2-2; D ambiguous. The germline CDR1 and CDR2 sequences are SGDLS and YYNGEE. The CDR3 covers 13 residues. Trimming took off 0 bases at V and 3 bases at J, with 3 bases between the two ends. CDR3 sequence: CASSVGDTGELFF. The CDR3 DNA follows: TGTGCCAGCAGCGTAGGAGACACCGGGGAGCTGTTTTTT.

The rearrangement uses TRBV5-6 and TRBJ1-2, with 10 bases matching TRBD1. The CDR3 contains 14 residues. Germline V gene data show CDR1 as SGHDT and CDR2 as YYEEEE. With V trimmed by 4 bases and J by 6 bases, 6 bases remained unmatched. The DNA for the CDR3 is TGTGCCAGCAGCGAGACAGGGGGCAGAAATGGCTACACCTTC. Translated, it gives CASSETGGRNGYTF.

V and J are TRBV9 and TRBJ2-5, with 7 bases that match TRBD1. CDR1 is SGDLS and CDR2 is YYNGEE in the germline V gene. The CDR3 consists of 15 residues. V shed 4 bases and J 4 bases; nucleotides not matched to a gene: 10. The CDR3 region is CASSPRQGSPETQYF. CDR3 DNA sequence: TGTGCCAGCAGCCCGAGACAGGGAAGCCCAGAGACCCAGTACTTC.

The J gene is TRBJ1-5, the V gene TRBV5-8; D call uncertain. V was pared by 2 bases and J by 6 bases, with 15 bases between. Germline V lookup: CDR1 SGHTS, CDR2 YDEGEE. The CDR3 loop spans 15 amino acids. CDR3 region: CASSLLTVRSQPQHF. Written as DNA, the CDR3 is TGTGCCAGCAGCTTATTAACGGTGCGGAGTCAGCCCCAGCATTTT.

The chain joins TRBV29-1 to TRBJ1-2; 8 nucleotides align to TRBD1. The germline V gene encodes CDR1 SQVTM and CDR2 ANQGSEA. This CDR3 comprises 13 residues. J gave up 8 bases and V 5 bases, and 10 bases lay outside the gene matches. The DNA of the CDR3 is TGCAGCGTTCTAAGGACAGGGAAGGCGGGCTACACCTTC. Protein: CSVLRTGKAGYTF.

The V gene is TRBV24-1, the J gene TRBJ1-5, with 9 bases fitting TRBD1. Germline V gene lookup returns CDR1 KGHDR and CDR2 SFDVKD. The CDR3 spans 16 residues. J was trimmed by 0 bases and V by 4 bases; bases with no gene match: 3. CDR3 nucleotide sequence: TGTGCCACCAGTGAGGGGACAGGGTTTAGCAATCAGCCCCAGCATTTT. Encoded protein: CATSEGTGFSNQPQHF.